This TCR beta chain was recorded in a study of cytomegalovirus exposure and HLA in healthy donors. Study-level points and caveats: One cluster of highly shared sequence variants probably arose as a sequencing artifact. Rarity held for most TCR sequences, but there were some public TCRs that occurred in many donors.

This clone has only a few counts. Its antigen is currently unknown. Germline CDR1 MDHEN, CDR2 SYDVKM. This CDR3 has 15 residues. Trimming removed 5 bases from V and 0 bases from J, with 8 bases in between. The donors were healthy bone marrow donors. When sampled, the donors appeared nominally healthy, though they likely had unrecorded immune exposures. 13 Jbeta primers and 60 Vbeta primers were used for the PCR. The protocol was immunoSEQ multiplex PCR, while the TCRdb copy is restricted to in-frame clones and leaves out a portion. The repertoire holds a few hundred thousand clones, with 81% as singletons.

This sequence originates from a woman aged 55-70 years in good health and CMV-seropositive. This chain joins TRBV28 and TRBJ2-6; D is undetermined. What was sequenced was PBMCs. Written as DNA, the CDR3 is TGTGCCAGCAGTCGTTGGCCCTCTGGGGCCAACGTCCTGACTTTC. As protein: CASSRWPSGANVLTF. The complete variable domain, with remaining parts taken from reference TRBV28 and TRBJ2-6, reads DVKVTQSSRYLVKRTGEKVFLECVQDMDHENMFWYRQDPGLGLRLIYFSYDVKMKEKGDIPEGYSVSREKKERFSLILESASTNQTSMYLCASSRWPSGANVLTFGAGSRLTVL.